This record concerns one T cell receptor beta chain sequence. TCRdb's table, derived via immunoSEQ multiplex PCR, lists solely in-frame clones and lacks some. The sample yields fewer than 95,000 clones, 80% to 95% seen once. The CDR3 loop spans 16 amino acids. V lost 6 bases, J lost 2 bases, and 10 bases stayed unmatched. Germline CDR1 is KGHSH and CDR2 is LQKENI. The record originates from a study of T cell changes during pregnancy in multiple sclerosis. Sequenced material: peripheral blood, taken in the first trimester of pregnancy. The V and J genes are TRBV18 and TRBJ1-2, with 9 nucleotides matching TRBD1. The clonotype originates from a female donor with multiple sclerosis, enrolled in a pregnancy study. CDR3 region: CASSGGTGKANYGYTF. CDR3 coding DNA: TGTGCCAGCTCGGGGGGGACAGGGAAGGCGAACTATGGCTACACCTTC.